A selection of T cell receptor beta chains follows, all from one sample in a study of CD8+CD57+ T cells in acquired aplastic anemia. MiXCR, applied by TCRdb to the reads, yields one record per CDR3 protein. The profile shows some 170,000 distinct CDR3 sequences, around 50% of them singletons. Sequenced: sorted CD4+, CD8+, or CD8+CD57+ T cells (not recorded which) from PBMCs. The receptor source for this set is a human donor with aplastic anemia. CDR3s include the opening cysteine and the closing phenylalanine or tryptophan. The D gene is left open where the match is weak. Size is stated for part of the rows, as once, few or many counts, or as a class when the clone is expanded.

clone size	V gene	J gene	D gene	CDR3 protein	CDR3 DNA
many	TRBV5-1	TRBJ2-3	TRBD2	CASSSGLGADTQYF	TGCGCCAGCAGCTCCGGACTAGGGGCAGATACGCAGTATTTT
.	TRBV4-3	TRBJ1-2	TRBD1	CASSQVAGGNYGYTF	TGCGCCAGCAGCCAAGTGGCAGGGGGCAACTATGGCTACACCTTC
.	TRBV24-1	TRBJ1-1	.	CATSDSRIANTEAFF	TGTGCCACCAGTGATTCGCGGATAGCGAACACTGAAGCTTTCTTT
.	TRBV15	TRBJ2-7	.	CATSSRSYEQYF	TGTGCCACCAGCAGCCGTTCCTACGAGCAGTACTTC
.	TRBV7-2	TRBJ2-7	.	CASSRGAPRPYEQYF	TGTGCCAGCAGCCGGGGGGCACCCCGGCCCTACGAGCAGTACTTC
many	TRBV7-2	TRBJ2-7	TRBD2	CASSLERGAPYEQYF	TGTGCCAGCAGCTTGGAGCGGGGGGCCCCCTACGAGCAGTACTTC
many	TRBV10-2	TRBJ2-7	TRBD2	CASSELAGSSYEQYF	TGCGCCAGCAGTGAGCTAGCGGGGAGCTCCTACGAGCAGTACTTC
.	TRBV10-3	TRBJ2-1	TRBD2	CAISESIAGDEQLF	TGTGCCATCAGTGAGTCGATAGCGGGCGATGAGCAGCTCTTC
many	TRBV11-2	TRBJ2-7	.	CASSLRPGDWVDLYEQYF	TGTGCCAGCAGCTTAAGGCCGGGGGATTGGGTCGACCTCTACGAGCAGTACTTC
once	TRBV27	TRBJ2-5	.	CASSFNSLETQYF	TGTGCCAGCAGTTTTAACTCGCTAGAGACCCAGTACTTC
many	TRBV20-1	TRBJ2-5	.	CSARDRETQYF	TGCAGTGCTAGAGATCGAGAGACCCAGTACTTC
few	TRBV2	TRBJ2-3	TRBD1	CAGKRDSSTDTQYF	TGTGCCGGAAAACGGGACAGTAGCACAGATACGCAGTATTTT
.	TRBV4-1	TRBJ1-2	.	CASSQGREVTGANYGYTF	TGCGCCAGCAGCCAAGGACGGGAGGTGACAGGTGCCAACTATGGCTACACCTTC
.	TRBV12-2	TRBJ2-7	.	CASRGEDSYEQYF	TGTGCAAGTCGCGGGGAGGACTCCTACGAGCAGTACTTC
few	TRBV18	TRBJ2-7	.	CASSPGSYEQYF	TGTGCCAGCTCACCGGGTTCCTACGAGCAGTACTTC
.	TRBV20-1	TRBJ2-7	TRBD1	CSASRQGSYEQYF	TGCAGTGCTAGTCGACAGGGGTCCTACGAGCAGTACTTC
.	TRBV27	TRBJ1-3	.	CASSVQGTSGNTIYF	TGTGCCAGCAGTGTACAGGGAACCTCTGGAAACACCATATATTTT
.	TRBV5-6	TRBJ1-1	TRBD1	CASSFGTGMTEAFF	TGTGCCAGCAGCTTCGGGACAGGCATGACTGAAGCTTTCTTT
many	TRBV4-1	TRBJ1-1	.	CASSQDVQAPMNTEAFF	TGCGCCAGCAGCCAAGATGTGCAGGCTCCAATGAACACTGAAGCTTTCTTT
many	TRBV20-1	TRBJ2-1	TRBD2	CSLPQTSGGVYNEQFF	TGCAGTCTTCCCCAGACTAGCGGGGGGGTATACAATGAGCAGTTCTTC
.	TRBV2	TRBJ2-2	TRBD1	CASSEGQGVIGELFF	TGTGCCAGCAGTGAGGGACAGGGCGTTATTGGGGAGCTGTTTTTT
.	TRBV5-5	TRBJ1-5	TRBD1	CASSSSGGWQPQHF	TGTGCCAGCAGTTCCTCAGGGGGATGGCAGCCCCAGCATTTT
many	TRBV25-1	TRBJ1-2	.	CASATRSGAGYYGYTF	TGTGCCAGCGCGACTCGCTCGGGTGCGGGGTACTATGGCTACACCTTC
.	TRBV9	TRBJ2-7	TRBD1	CASSKGQGRHEQYF	TGTGCCAGCAGTAAGGGACAGGGTCGGCACGAGCAGTACTTC
few	TRBV29-1	TRBJ1-1	.	CSVGGHPNTEAFF	TGCAGCGTTGGGGGACACCCGAACACTGAAGCTTTCTTT
once	TRBV2	TRBJ1-3	TRBD1	CASSVQGAGNTIYF	TGTGCCAGCAGTGTACAGGGGGCTGGAAACACCATATATTTT
.	TRBV20-1	TRBJ2-5	.	CSAGFRETQYF	TGCAGTGCGGGCTTCCGAGAGACCCAGTACTTC
.	TRBV24-1	TRBJ1-6	.	CATSGAGNSPLHF	TGTGCCACCAGTGGGGCCGGGAATTCACCCCTCCACTTT
.	TRBV11-1	TRBJ2-3	TRBD2	CASSMGTSGRPDTQYF	TGTGCCAGCAGCATGGGGACTAGCGGGAGGCCAGATACGCAGTATTTT
many	TRBV5-1	TRBJ1-1	TRBD1	CASSFRDSLNTEAFF	TGCGCCAGCAGCTTCCGGGACAGCTTGAACACTGAAGCTTTCTTT
.	TRBV7-2	TRBJ1-2	.	CASSLVGGSDYGYTF	TGTGCCAGCAGCTTAGTTGGGGGATCGGACTATGGCTACACCTTC
.	TRBV12-3/TRBV12-4	TRBJ2-7	.	CASSPNVKGHYEQYF	TGTGCCAGCAGCCCTAATGTCAAGGGGCACTACGAGCAGTACTTC
.	TRBV12-3/TRBV12-4	TRBJ1-3	.	CASNLDNGNTIYF	TGTGCCAGCAATCTGGACAATGGAAACACCATATATTTT